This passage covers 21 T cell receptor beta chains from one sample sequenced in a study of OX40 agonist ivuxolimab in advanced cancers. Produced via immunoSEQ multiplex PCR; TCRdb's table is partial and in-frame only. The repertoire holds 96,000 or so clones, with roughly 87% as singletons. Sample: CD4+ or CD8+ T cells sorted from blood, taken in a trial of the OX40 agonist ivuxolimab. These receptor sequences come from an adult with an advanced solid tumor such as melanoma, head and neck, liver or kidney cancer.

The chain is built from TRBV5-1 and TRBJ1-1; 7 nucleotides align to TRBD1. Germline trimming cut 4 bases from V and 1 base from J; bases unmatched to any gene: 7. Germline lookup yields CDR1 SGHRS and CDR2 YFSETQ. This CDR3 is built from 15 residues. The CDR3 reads CASSRRTGENTEAFF. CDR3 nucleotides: TGCGCCAGCAGCCGCAGAACAGGGGAGAACACTGAAGCTTTCTTT.

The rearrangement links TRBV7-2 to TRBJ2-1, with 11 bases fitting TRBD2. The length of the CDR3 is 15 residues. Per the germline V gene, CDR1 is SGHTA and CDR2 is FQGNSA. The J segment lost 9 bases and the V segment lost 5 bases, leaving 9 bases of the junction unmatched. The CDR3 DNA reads TGTGCCAGCAGCACCAATAGCGGGAGGGCTGGTGAGCAGTTCTTC. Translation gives CASSTNSGRAGEQFF.

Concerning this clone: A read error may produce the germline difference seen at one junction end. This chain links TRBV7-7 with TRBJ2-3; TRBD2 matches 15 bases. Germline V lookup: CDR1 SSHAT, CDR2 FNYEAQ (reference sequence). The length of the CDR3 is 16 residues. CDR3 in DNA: TGTGCTAGCAGCGCCGGACTAGCGGGAGGGCCCGATACGCAGTATTTT. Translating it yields CASSAGLAGGPDTQYF.

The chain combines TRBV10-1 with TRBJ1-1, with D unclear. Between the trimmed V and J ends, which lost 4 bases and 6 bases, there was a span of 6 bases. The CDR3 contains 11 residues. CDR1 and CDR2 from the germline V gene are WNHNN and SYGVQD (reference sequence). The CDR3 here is CASSGRPEAFF. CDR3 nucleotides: TGCGCCAGCAGTGGCAGGCCTGAAGCTTTCTTT.

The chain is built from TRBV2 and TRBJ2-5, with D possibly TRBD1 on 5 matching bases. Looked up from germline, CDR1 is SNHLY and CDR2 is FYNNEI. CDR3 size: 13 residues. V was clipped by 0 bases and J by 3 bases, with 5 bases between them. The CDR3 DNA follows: TGTGCCAGCAGTGAAGCCAGGGAAGAGACCCAGTACTTC. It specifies CASSEAREETQYF.

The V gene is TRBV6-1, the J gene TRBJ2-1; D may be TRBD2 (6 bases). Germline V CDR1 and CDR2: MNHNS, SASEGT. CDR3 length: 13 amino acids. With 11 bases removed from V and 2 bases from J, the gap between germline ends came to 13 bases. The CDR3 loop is CAGGLRAYNEQFF. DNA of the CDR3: TGTGCCGGGGGGTTGCGGGCCTACAATGAGCAGTTCTTC.

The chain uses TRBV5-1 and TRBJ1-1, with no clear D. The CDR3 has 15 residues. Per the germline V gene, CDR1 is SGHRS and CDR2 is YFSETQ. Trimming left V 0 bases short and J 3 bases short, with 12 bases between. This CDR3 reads CASSLDGIRDTEAFF. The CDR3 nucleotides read TGCGCCAGCAGCTTGGATGGGATCCGGGACACTGAAGCTTTCTTT.

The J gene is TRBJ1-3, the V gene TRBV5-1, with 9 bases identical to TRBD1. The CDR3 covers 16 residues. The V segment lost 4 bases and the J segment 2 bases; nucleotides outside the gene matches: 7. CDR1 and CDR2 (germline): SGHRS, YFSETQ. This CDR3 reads CASSGTGTGPGNTIYF. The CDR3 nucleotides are TGCGCCAGCAGCGGGACAGGGACTGGCCCTGGAAACACCATATATTTT.

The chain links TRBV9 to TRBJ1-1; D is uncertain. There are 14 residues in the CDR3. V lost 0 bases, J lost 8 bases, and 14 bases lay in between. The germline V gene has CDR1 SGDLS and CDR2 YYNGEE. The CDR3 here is CASSVAGLAGEAFF. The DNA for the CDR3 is TGTGCCAGCAGCGTAGCAGGACTAGCGGGCGAAGCTTTCTTT.

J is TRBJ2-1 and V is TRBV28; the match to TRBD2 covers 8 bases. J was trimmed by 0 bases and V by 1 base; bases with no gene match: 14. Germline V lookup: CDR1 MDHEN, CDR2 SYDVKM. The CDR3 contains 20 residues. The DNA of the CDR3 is TGTGCCAGCAGTTTATACCTAATGAAACGGGGGGGAAGCTCCTACAATGAGCAGTTCTTC. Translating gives CASSLYLMKRGGSSYNEQFF. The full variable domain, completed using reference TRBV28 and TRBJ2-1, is DVKVTQSSRYLVKRTGEKVFLECVQDMDHENMFWYRQDPGLGLRLIYFSYDVKMKEKGDIPEGYSVSREKKERFSLILESASTNQTSMYLCASSLYLMKRGGSSYNEQFFGPGTRLTVL.

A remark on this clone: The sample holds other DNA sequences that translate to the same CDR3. CDR3 amino acids: CASSTGTGVEKLFF. In DNA, the CDR3 is TGTGCCAGCAGTACCGGGACAGGGGTCGAAAAACTGTTTTTT. The chain employs TRBV6-1 and TRBJ1-4; the match to TRBD1 covers 10 bases. Looked up from germline, CDR1 is MNHNS and CDR2 is SASEGT. Losses at the gene ends were 5 bases for V and 8 bases for J; bases not matched to a gene: 5. This CDR3 has 14 residues.

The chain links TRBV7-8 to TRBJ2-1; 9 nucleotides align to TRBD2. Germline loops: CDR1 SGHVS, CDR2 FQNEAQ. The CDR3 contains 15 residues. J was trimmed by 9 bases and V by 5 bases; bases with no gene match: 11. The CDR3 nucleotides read TGTGCCAGCAGCGCACCGGGACTAGCATGGGCTGAGCAGTTCTTC. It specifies CASSAPGLAWAEQFF.

DNA for the CDR3: TGTGCCAGCAGCTTAGCGAATCGGGAGGGAAGGTTCTTC. Amino acid sequence: CASSLANREGRFF. The rearrangement joins TRBV7-8 to TRBJ2-1; 8 bases align to TRBD2. Losses at the gene ends were 0 bases for V and 15 bases for J; bases not matched to a gene: 7. Germline V CDR1 and CDR2: SGHVS, FQNEAQ. The CDR3 is made up of 13 amino acids. Combining the CDR3 with reference TRBV7-8 and TRBJ2-1 gives the whole variable domain GAGVSQSPRYKVAKRGQDVALRCDPISGHVSLFWYQQALGQGPEFLTYFQNEAQLDKSGLPSDRFFAERPEGSVSTLKIQRTQQEDSAVYLCASSLANREGRFFGPGTRLTVL.

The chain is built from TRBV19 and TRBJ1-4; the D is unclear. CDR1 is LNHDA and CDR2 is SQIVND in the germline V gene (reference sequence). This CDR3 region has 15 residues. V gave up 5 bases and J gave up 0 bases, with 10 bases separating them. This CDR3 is CASSRVAPTNEKLFF. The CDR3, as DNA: TGTGCCAGTAGTCGAGTAGCCCCAACTAATGAAAAACTGTTTTTT.

The CDR3 DNA sequence: TGCGCCAGCAGTCTAACGGGACAGTTGTTTCCAGATACGCAGTATTTT. It codes for CASSLTGQLFPDTQYF. The V and J genes are TRBV23-1 and TRBJ2-3; 7 nucleotides line up with TRBD1. TRBV23-1 is an ORF, and what it does is uncertain. With 4 bases clipped from V and 4 bases from J, the junction kept 11 bases outside the gene matches. The CDR3 is 16 amino acids.

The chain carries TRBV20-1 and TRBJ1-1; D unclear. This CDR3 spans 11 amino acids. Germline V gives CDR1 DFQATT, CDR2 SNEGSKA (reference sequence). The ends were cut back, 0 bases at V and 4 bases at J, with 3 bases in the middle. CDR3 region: CSAREGTEAFF. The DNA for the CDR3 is TGCAGTGCTAGAGAAGGCACTGAAGCTTTCTTT.

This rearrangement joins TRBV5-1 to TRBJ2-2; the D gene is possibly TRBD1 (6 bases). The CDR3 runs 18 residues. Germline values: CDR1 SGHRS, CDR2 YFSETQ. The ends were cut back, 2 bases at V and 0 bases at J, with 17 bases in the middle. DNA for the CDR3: TGCGCCAGCAGCTTTGTGGGACACACCGAGTCGAACACCGGGGAGCTGTTTTTT. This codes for CASSFVGHTESNTGELFF.

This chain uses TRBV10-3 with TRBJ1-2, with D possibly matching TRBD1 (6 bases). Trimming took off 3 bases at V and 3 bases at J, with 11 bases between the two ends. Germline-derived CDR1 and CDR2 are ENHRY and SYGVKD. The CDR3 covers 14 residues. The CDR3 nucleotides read TGTGCCATCAGTGAACGGGGGCACGACTATGGCTACACCTTC. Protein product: CAISERGHDYGYTF.

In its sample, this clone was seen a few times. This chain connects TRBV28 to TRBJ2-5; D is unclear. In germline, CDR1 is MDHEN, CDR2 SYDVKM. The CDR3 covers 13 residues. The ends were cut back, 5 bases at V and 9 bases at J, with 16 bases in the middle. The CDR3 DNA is TGTGCCAGCAGTCCACCTCGGACCGGTCCCCAGTACTTC. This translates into CASSPPRTGPQYF.

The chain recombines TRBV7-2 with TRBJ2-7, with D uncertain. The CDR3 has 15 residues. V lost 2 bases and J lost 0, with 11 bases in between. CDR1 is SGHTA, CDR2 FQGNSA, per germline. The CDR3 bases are TGTGCCAGCAGCTTATGGGGTGAGAGCTCCTACGAGCAGTACTTC. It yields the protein CASSLWGESSYEQYF.

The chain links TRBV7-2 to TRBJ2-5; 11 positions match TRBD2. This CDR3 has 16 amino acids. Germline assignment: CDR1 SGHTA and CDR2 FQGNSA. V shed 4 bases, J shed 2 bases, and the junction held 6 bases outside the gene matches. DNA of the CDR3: TGTGCCAGCAGCTCGACTAGCGGGAAAGGGCAAGAGACCCAGTACTTC. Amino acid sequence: CASSSTSGKGQETQYF.